Below, 21 T cell receptor beta chains from the same sample are listed, as sequenced in a study of identical twins. Using its own MiXCR run on the 5' RACE reads, TCRdb lists one record per CDR3 protein. This table holds roughly 500,000 distinct CDR3 sequences, less than 25% found once. These sequences were also reported in another study, on T cells expressing NK-cell markers.

The sequenced sample was CD4+ T cells sorted from blood. The receptors come from a woman younger than 30 in good health.

This chain connects TRBV4-3 to TRBJ2-7, with 11 nucleotides matching TRBD2. The V gene end was trimmed by 4 bases and the J gene end by 3 bases; junction bases not matched to a gene: 11. Germline V gene data show CDR1 as LGHNA and CDR2 as YSLEER. The CDR3 is 17 amino acids. The CDR3 DNA reads as TGCGCCAGCAGCCGGACTTACGGGACTAGCGGATTCTACGAGCAGTACTTC. Protein sequence: CASSRTYGTSGFYEQYF.

The rearrangement links TRBV2 to TRBJ2-1; 9 positions match TRBD1. Unmatched junction bases numbered 6, after V lost 4 bases and J lost 11 bases. CDR1 SNHLY and CDR2 FYNNEI come from the germline V gene. CDR3 length: 13 residues. The CDR3 sequence: CASSATGTGKQFF. DNA of the CDR3: TGTGCCAGCAGTGCTACCGGGACAGGGAAGCAGTTCTTC.

This rearrangement joins TRBV20-1 to TRBJ1-1; tentative D call: TRBD1 (6 bases). The CDR3 extends over 12 amino acids. Trimming took off 2 bases at V and 5 bases at J, with 9 bases between the two ends. Germline V gene data show CDR1 as DFQATT and CDR2 as SNEGSKA (reference sequence). The CDR3 is CSARRGRTEAFF. CDR3 nucleotide sequence: TGCAGTGCTAGACGGGGGCGGACTGAAGCTTTCTTT.

The chain employs TRBV5-4 and TRBJ2-7, with 7 bases that match TRBD2. Germline CDR1 SGHNT, CDR2 YYREEE (reference sequence). The CDR3 loop spans 15 amino acids. After removal of 4 bases from V and 0 bases from J, the junction contained 7 bases not matched to a gene. The CDR3 is CASSLEGGFSYEQYF. The CDR3 DNA reads as TGTGCCAGCAGCCTCGAGGGAGGGTTCTCCTACGAGCAGTACTTC.

This clonotype was picked up a small number of times. The rearrangement joins TRBV12-3 or TRBV12-4 to TRBJ2-4, with D hard to call. Trimming removed 6 bases at V and 0 bases at J, with 15 bases between. The CDR3 length is 16 residues. The CDR3 sequence is CASSPGQRLAKNIQYF. The CDR3 DNA is TGTGCCAGCAGCCCGGGTCAACGGCTAGCCAAAAACATTCAGTACTTC.

The V gene is TRBV7-3, the J gene TRBJ1-2; TRBD1 agrees at 8 bases. CDR3 size: 14 residues. Germline V gene data show CDR1 as SGHTA and CDR2 as FQGTGA. The V gene end was trimmed by 4 bases and the J gene end by 5 bases; junction bases not matched to a gene: 6. The chain's CDR3 is CASSSTGAGYGYTF. In DNA, the CDR3 is TGTGCCAGCAGCTCGACAGGGGCGGGGTATGGCTACACCTTC.

This clonotype was observed once. V and J are TRBV14 and TRBJ2-6; D is unclear. Germline V gene sequence: CDR1 SGHDN, CDR2 FVKESK. The CDR3 totals 16 residues. V was trimmed by 3 bases and J by 2 bases, leaving 11 bases between them. This chain's CDR3 is CASSHWTVPGANVLTF. CDR3 sequence (DNA): TGTGCCAGCAGCCACTGGACCGTTCCTGGGGCCAACGTCCTGACTTTC.

This clonotype has more than one count but fewer than ten. The chain carries TRBV24-1 and TRBJ2-3, with TRBD2 as a possible D gene (6 bases). This CDR3 is built from 13 residues. V lost 7 bases, J lost 5 bases, and 12 bases lay in between. From germline, CDR1 is KGHDR and CDR2 SFDVKD. The CDR3 is CATSGGNRDTQYF. CDR3 nucleotides: TGTGCCACCAGCGGAGGGAACAGAGATACGCAGTATTTT.

The chain links TRBV12-3 or TRBV12-4 to TRBJ2-7, with 12 bases fitting TRBD2. The ends lost 5 bases at V and 7 bases at J; junction bases unmatched: 12. The CDR3 has 16 residues. CDR3: CASSRLAGDASREQYF. The DNA for the CDR3 is TGTGCCAGCAGTAGACTAGCGGGGGACGCTTCTCGTGAGCAGTACTTC.

The chain combines TRBV20-1 with TRBJ2-1, with 7 bases that match TRBD2. V lost 1 base, J lost 5 bases, and 5 bases stayed unmatched. This CDR3 has 14 residues. Germline CDR1 is DFQATT and CDR2 is SNEGSKA (reference sequence). The CDR3 protein is CSARGTSFHNEQFF. In DNA, the CDR3 is TGCAGTGCTAGAGGGACTAGTTTCCACAATGAGCAGTTCTTC.

The chain has TRBV7-9 and TRBJ2-7; D possibly corresponds to TRBD2 (5 bases). The CDR3 is 15 residues long. V was pared by 5 bases and J by 4 bases, with 18 bases between. The germline gives CDR1 SEHNR, CDR2 FQNEAQ (reference sequence). CDR3 sequence (DNA): TGTGCCAGCAGCCCCCCTGTGGGAGTAGGGTACGAGCAGTACTTC. Its protein is CASSPPVGVGYEQYF.

V is TRBV12-3 or TRBV12-4 and J is TRBJ1-1; the D gene is possibly TRBD1 (5 bases). Trimming took off 6 bases at V and 9 bases at J, with 11 bases between the two ends. CDR3 length: 11 amino acids. DNA of the CDR3: TGTGCCAGCAGGGGGGAGATCAAAGCTTTCTTT. Translated: CASRGEIKAFF.

This clonotype has more than one count but fewer than ten. This chain connects TRBV18 to TRBJ1-6; D call uncertain. V gave up 4 bases and J gave up 10 bases, with 5 bases separating them. CDR1 is KGHSH and CDR2 is LQKENI in the germline V gene. The CDR3 length is 11 residues. CDR3 in amino acids: CASSRGSPLHF. CDR3 coding DNA: TGTGCCAGCTCACGCGGGTCACCCCTCCACTTT.

This clonotype was seen repeatedly, ten times or more. The rearrangement uses TRBV20-1 and TRBJ2-7; TRBD2 aligns across 9 bases. V lost 0 bases, J lost 4 bases, and 10 bases stayed unmatched. The CDR3 has 16 amino acids. CDR1 and CDR2 (germline): DFQATT, SNEGSKA (reference sequence). The CDR3 sequence: CSARDPWVAGAYEQYF. The DNA of the CDR3 is TGCAGTGCTAGAGATCCGTGGGTAGCGGGAGCGTACGAGCAGTACTTC.

This clonotype was seen a few times. The V gene is TRBV7-2, the J gene TRBJ2-1; 15 bases fit TRBD2. This CDR3 is 16 amino acids long. The germline gives CDR1 SGHTA, CDR2 FQGNSA. Trimming removed 5 bases from V and 3 bases from J; junction bases left unmatched: 2. CDR3 sequence (DNA): TGTGCCAGCAGCGGACTAGCGGGGGGGATCTACAATGAGCAGTTCTTC. The encoded protein is CASSGLAGGIYNEQFF.

V usage is TRBV6-1 and J usage is TRBJ2-7; 8 bases line up with TRBD2. Per germline, CDR1 MNHNS and CDR2 SASEGT. V shed 6 bases, J shed 2 bases, and the junction held 9 bases outside the gene matches. This CDR3 contains 15 residues. CDR3 sequence: CASRSGGRSTYEQYF. The CDR3 DNA sequence: TGTGCCAGCAGGTCGGGGGGGCGAAGCACCTACGAGCAGTACTTC.

The chain employs TRBV6-1 and TRBJ2-2; maybe TRBD1 (5 bases). V was shortened by 2 bases and J by 1 base, with 11 bases between the two germline ends. The CDR3 is 16 residues long. Germline V gene data show CDR1 as MNHNS and CDR2 as SASEGT. This CDR3 is CASSERGRMNTGELFF. The CDR3 bases are TGTGCCAGCAGTGAAAGGGGCAGGATGAACACCGGGGAGCTGTTTTTT.

This rearrangement joins TRBV5-1 to TRBJ1-1; D remains unclear. Germline V CDR1 and CDR2: SGHRS, YFSETQ. V was trimmed by 2 bases and J by 4 bases, leaving 6 bases between them. The CDR3 sequence is 12 residues long. CDR3 coding DNA: TGCGCCAGCAGCTTCGAGGGCACTGAAGCTTTCTTT. This codes for CASSFEGTEAFF.

Only a few counts were recorded for this clonotype. The rearrangement links TRBV20-1 to TRBJ1-1; D is unresolved. This CDR3 is 15 amino acids long. Germline CDR1 DFQATT, CDR2 SNEGSKA (reference sequence). Deletions cut 4 bases from V and 8 bases from J, with 23 bases between. The CDR3 nucleotides read TGCAGTGCTATGCAGGATCCCGGGCGGCGAGGCGAAGCTTTCTTT. It codes for CSAMQDPGRRGEAFF.

This clonotype has more than one count but fewer than ten. The chain recombines TRBV24-1 with TRBJ2-3; 7 bases match TRBD2. Germline V gene lookup returns CDR1 KGHDR and CDR2 SFDVKD. V lost 3 bases to trimming and J lost 8 bases; unmatched junction nucleotides: 10. The CDR3 runs 15 residues. The chain's CDR3 is CATSDPTSLEGTQYF. The DNA for the CDR3 is TGTGCCACCAGTGATCCGACTAGCCTGGAAGGTACGCAGTATTTT.

This sequence joins TRBV5-1 and TRBJ1-1, with 7 nucleotides matching TRBD1. Per the germline V gene, CDR1 is SGHRS and CDR2 is YFSETQ. Trimming took 4 bases from V and 1 from J; bases not matched to a gene: 7. This CDR3 is built from 15 residues. CDR3 sequence reads: CASSTFGTANTEAFF. The DNA for the CDR3 is TGCGCCAGCAGCACATTCGGGACAGCGAACACTGAAGCTTTCTTT.